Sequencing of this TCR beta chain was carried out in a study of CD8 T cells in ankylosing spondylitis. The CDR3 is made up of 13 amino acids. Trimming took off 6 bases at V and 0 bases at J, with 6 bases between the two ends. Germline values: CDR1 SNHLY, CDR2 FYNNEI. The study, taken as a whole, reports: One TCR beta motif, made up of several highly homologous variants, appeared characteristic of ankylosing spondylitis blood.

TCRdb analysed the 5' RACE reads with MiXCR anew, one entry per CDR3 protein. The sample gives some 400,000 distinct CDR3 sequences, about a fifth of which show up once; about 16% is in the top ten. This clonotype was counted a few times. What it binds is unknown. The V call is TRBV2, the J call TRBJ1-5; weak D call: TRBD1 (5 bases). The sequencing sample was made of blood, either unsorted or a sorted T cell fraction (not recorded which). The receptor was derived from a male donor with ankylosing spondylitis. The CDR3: CASRTDSNQPQHF. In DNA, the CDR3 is TGTGCCAGCAGGACAGATAGCAATCAGCCCCAGCATTTT.